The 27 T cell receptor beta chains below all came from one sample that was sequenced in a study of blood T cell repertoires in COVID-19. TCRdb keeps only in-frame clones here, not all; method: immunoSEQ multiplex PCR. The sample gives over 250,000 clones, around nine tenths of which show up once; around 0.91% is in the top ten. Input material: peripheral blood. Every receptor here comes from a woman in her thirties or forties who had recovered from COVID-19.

This chain's CDR3 is CATSDRTGFNYGYTF. The CDR3 nucleotides are TGTGCCACCAGTGACCGGACAGGTTTTAACTATGGCTACACCTTC. The V call is TRBV24-1, the J call TRBJ1-2, with TRBD1 identical over 7 bases. Trimming at V came to 4 bases and at J to 1 base, leaving 5 bases not matched to a gene. Germline V gene sequence: CDR1 KGHDR, CDR2 SFDVKD. This CDR3 spans 15 amino acids.

The CDR3 is CASSPWGGSGRYEQYF. The CDR3 coding sequence is TGTGCCAGCAGTCCCTGGGGTGGAAGCGGGAGATACGAGCAGTACTTC. The rearrangement links TRBV6-2 or TRBV6-3 to TRBJ2-7; TRBD2 matches 8 bases. Unmatched junction bases numbered 13, after V lost 5 bases and J lost 4 bases. Germline CDR1 reads MNHEY; CDR2 reads SVGEGT. This CDR3 has 16 amino acids.

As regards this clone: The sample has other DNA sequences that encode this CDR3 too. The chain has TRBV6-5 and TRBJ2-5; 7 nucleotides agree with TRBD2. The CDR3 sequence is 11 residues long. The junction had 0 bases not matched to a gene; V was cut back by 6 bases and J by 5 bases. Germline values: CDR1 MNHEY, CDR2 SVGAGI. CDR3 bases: TGTGCCAGCAGGGGGGGGGAGACCCAGTACTTC. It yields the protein CASRGGETQYF.

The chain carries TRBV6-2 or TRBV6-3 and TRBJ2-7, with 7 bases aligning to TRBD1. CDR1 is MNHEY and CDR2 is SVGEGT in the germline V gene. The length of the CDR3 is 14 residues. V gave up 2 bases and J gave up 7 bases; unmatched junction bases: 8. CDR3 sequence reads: CASSYPKGAGEQYV. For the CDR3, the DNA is TGTGCCAGCAGTTACCCGAAGGGGGCCGGGGAGCAGTACGTC.

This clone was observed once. Here the CDR3 reads CASSPRQGALEQYF. The CDR3 DNA follows: TGTGCCAGCAGCCCCAGACAGGGGGCACTTGAGCAGTACTTC. The chain couples TRBV6-5 to TRBJ2-7, with 10 bases matching TRBD1. Germline V gene lookup returns CDR1 MNHEY and CDR2 SVGAGI. This CDR3 is 14 amino acids long. V lost 6 bases, J lost 7 bases, and 9 bases stayed unmatched.

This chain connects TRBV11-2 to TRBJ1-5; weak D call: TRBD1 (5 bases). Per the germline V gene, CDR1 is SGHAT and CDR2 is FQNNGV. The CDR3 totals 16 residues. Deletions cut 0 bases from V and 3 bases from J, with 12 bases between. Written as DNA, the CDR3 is TGTGCCAGCAGCTTAGATCGGGGGGGGATCAATCAGCCCCAGCATTTT. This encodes CASSLDRGGINQPQHF.

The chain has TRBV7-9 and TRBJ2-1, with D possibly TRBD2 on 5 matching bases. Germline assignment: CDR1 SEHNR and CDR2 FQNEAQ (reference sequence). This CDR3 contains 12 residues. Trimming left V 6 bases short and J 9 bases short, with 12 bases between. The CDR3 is CASRASWGEQFF. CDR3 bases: TGTGCCAGCAGGGCTAGCTGGGGTGAGCAGTTCTTC.

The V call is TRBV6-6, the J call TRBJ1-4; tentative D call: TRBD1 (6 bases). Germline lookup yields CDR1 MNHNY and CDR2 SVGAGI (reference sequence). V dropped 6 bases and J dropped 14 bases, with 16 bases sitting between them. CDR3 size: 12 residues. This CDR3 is CASSPTRDMLFF. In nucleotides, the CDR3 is TGTGCCAGCAGCCCCACTCGGGACATGCTGTTTTTT.

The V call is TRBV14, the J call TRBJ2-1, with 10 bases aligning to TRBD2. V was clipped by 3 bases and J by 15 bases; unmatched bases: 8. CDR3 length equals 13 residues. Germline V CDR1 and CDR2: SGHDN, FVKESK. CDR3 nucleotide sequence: TGTGCCAGCAGCCAGGCCCCGGGACTAGCGCCGTTCTTC. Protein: CASSQAPGLAPFF.

Here the CDR3 reads CASSTTMGGRGTQYF. Here the CDR3 DNA reads TGTGCCAGTAGCACCACTATGGGGGGTCGCGGTACGCAGTATTTT. This chain links TRBV19 with TRBJ2-3, with D tentatively TRBD2 (6 bases). The V end lost 6 bases, the J end lost 8 bases, and 21 bases lay between the germline ends. Germline lookup yields CDR1 LNHDA and CDR2 SQIVND (reference sequence). The CDR3 has 15 amino acids.

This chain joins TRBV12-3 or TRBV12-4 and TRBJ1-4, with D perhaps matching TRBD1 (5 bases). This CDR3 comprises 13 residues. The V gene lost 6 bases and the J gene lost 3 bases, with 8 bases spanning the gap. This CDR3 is CASSPGANEKLFF. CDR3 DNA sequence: TGTGCCAGCAGCCCGGGGGCTAATGAAAAACTGTTTTTT.

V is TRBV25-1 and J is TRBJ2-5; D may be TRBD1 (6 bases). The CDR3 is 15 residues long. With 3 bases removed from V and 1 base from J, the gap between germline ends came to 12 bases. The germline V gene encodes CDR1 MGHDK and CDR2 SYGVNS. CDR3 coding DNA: TGTGCCAGCAGTGAGTGGGGACAATTCCAAGAGACCCAGTACTTC. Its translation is CASSEWGQFQETQYF.

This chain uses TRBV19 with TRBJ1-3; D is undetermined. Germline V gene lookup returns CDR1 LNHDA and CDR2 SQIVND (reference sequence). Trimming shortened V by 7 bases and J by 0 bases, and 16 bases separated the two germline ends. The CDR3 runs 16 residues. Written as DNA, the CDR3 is TGTGCCAGTACCCCGTATCTGGGAGCCTCTGGAAACACCATATATTTT. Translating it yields CASTPYLGASGNTIYF.

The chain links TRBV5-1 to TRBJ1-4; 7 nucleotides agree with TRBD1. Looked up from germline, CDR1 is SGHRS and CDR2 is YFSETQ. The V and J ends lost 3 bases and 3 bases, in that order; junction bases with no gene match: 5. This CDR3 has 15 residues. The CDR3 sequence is CASSSRQGANEKLFF. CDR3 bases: TGCGCCAGCAGCTCCCGGCAGGGGGCTAATGAAAAACTGTTTTTT.

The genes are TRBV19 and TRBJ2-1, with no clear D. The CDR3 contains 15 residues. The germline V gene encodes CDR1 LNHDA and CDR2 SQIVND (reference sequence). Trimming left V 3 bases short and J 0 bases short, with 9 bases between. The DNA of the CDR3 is TGTGCCAGTAGTATTGCGGCCAGCTCCTACAATGAGCAGTTCTTC. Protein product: CASSIAASSYNEQFF.

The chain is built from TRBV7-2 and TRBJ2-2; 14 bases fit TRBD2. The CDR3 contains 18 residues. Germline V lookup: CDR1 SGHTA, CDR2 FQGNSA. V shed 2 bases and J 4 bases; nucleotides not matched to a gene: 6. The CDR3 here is CASSLQGLAGGSTGELFF. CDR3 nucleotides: TGTGCCAGCAGCTTACAAGGACTAGCGGGAGGCAGCACCGGGGAGCTGTTTTTT.

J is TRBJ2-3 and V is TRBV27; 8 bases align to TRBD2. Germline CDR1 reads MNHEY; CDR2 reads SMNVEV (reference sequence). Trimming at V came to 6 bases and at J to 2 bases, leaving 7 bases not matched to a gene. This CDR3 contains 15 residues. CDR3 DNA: TGTGCCAGCAGCCATACTAGCGGAACCACAGATACGCAGTATTTT. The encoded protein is CASSHTSGTTDTQYF.

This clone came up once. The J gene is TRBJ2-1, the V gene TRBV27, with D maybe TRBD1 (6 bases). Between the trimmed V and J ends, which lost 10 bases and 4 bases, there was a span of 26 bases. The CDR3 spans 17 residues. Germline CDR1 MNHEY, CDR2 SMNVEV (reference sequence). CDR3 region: CATLSRSGQGAYNEQFF. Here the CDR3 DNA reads TGTGCCACCCTAAGTCGATCGGGACAAGGCGCGTACAATGAGCAGTTCTTC.

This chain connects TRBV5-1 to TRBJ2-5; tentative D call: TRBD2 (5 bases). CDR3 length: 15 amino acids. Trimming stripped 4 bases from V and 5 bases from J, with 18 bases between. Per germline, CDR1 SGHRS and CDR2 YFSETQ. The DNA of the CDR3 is TGCGCCAGCAGCCCACGGGCGGGTACCCGGGAGACCCAGTACTTC. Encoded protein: CASSPRAGTRETQYF.

The CDR3 DNA is TGTGCCAGCAGTTACGTGGGGCCTCGCTCTGGAAACACCATATATTTT. Protein: CASSYVGPRSGNTIYF. V is TRBV6-5 and J is TRBJ1-3; TRBD1 is a possible D gene (5 bases). The germline V and J ends were trimmed by 2 bases and 0 bases, with 11 bases remaining between them. The germline V gene encodes CDR1 MNHEY and CDR2 SVGAGI. The CDR3 sequence is 16 residues long.

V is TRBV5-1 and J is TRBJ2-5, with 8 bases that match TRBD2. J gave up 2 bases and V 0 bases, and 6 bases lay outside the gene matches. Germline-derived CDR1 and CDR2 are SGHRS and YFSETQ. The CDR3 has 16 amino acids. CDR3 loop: CASSLASSGRQETQYF. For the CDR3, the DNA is TGCGCCAGCAGCTTGGCGTCTAGCGGGCGGCAAGAGACCCAGTACTTC. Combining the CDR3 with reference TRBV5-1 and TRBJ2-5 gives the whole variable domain KAGVTQTPRYLIKTRGQQVTLSCSPISGHRSVSWYQQTPGQGLQFLFEYFSETQRNKGNFPGRFSGRQFSNSRSEMNVSTLELGDSALYLCASSLASSGRQETQYFGPGTRLLVL.

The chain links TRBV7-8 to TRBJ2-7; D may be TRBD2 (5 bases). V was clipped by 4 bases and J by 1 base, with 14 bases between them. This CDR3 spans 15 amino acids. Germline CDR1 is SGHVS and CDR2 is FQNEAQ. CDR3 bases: TGTGCCAGCAGCTCCCCGCGGCTAGCTTCCTACGAGCAGTACTTC. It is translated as CASSSPRLASYEQYF.

This CDR3 is CASSWGRNSYEQYV. CDR3 DNA: TGTGCCAGCAGTTGGGGCCGGAACTCCTACGAGCAGTACGTC. The V gene is TRBV6-5, the J gene TRBJ2-7, with TRBD1 as a possible D gene (5 bases). CDR3 size: 14 residues. Germline-derived CDR1 and CDR2 are MNHEY and SVGAGI. V was cut by 4 bases and J by 0 bases, with 10 bases left in between.

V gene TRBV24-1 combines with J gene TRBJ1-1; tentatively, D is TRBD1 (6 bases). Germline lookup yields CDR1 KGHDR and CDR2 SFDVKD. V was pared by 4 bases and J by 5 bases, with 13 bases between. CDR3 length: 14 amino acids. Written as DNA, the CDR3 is TGTGCCACCAGTGACCCGCCGCAGGGGACTGAAGCTTTCTTT. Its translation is CATSDPPQGTEAFF.

The CDR3 nucleotides read TGTGCCAGCAGCCAGGGACAGGGGGGTGAAAAACTGTTTTTT. This translates into CASSQGQGGEKLFF. V and J are TRBV7-2 and TRBJ1-4; 11 nucleotides line up with TRBD1. CDR1 SGHTA and CDR2 FQGNSA come from the germline V gene. With 5 bases clipped from V and 7 bases from J, the junction kept 3 bases outside the gene matches. The CDR3 is 14 residues long.

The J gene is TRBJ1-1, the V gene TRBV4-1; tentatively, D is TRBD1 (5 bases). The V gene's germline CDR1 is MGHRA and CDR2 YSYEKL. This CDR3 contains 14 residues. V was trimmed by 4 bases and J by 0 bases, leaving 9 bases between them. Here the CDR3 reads CASSPGTMNTEAFF. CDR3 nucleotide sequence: TGCGCCAGCAGCCCCGGGACTATGAACACTGAAGCTTTCTTT.

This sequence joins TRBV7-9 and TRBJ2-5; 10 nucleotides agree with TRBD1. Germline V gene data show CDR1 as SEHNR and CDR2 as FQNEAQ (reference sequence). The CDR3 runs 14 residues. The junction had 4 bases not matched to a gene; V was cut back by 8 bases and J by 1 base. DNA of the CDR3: TGTGCCAGCGCCGGGACAGGGGCCCAAGAGACCCAGTACTTC. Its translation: CASAGTGAQETQYF.